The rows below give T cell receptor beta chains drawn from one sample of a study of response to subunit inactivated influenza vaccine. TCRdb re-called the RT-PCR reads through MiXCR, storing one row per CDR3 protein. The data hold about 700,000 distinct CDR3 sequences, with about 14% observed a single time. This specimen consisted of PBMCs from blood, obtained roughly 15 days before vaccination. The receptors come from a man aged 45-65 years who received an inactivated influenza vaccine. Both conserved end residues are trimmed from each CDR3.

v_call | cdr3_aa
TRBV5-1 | ASSLASSTCSSGANVLT
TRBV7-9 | ASSLVARADTQY
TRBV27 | ASSLLAGGDEQF
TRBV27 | ASSSFSGTYNSPLH
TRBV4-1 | ASSHRPLGRDSYEQY
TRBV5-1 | ASSLVGQGSSPLH
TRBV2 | ASRRTVYSTDTQY
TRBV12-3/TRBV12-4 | ASSLSGSDTQY
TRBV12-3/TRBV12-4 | ASSLGDGFNEKLF
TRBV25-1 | ASSGLRQGRTGNTIY
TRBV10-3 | ATERGGGQETQY
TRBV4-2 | ASSQEGGETQY
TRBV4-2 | ASSQDHRSGDAKNIQY
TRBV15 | ATSGGGFNTGELF
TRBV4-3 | ASSQDGGGPNEKLF
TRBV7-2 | ASRAGQGTTTEAF
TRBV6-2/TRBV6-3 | ASRLQGRSEQF
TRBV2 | ASSPPSGVSTDTQY
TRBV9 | ASSENRGAGELF
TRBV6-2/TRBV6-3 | ASSYSTGRGRNEQF
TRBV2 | AFCPADITSGANTGELF
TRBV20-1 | SASPLAGSYEQY